The present entry profiles one T cell receptor beta chain with its context. Its antigen is not known. This specimen belongs to a study of shared clonotypes between healthy human individuals. Trimming pared 1 base from V and 6 bases from J, leaving 12 bases between. The CDR3 has 14 amino acids. The germline gives CDR1 MGHDK, CDR2 SYGVNS. Study-level points and caveats: Limited genetic and exposure-history diversity came from having few donors. Between a handful of donors, naive CD4 clonotypes were shared at a level of about 5%. Lower generation probabilities were found for non-shared clonotypes than for those shared by all four donors.

Across several immunoSEQ plates, the genomic DNA of each subset was split evenly. Measured with immunoSEQ multiplex PCR; TCRdb has only the in-frame clones, and not every one. The repertoire holds nearly 2 million clones, with over 85% as singletons. It was CD45RO-negative cells, positively selected for CCR7, that made up naive CD8 cells, with terminally differentiated effector memory CD45RA+ cells excluded. The origin of this receptor is a man aged 18 to 29 in good health. The sequenced material came from naive CD8+ T cells sorted from blood. This chain links TRBV25-1 with TRBJ1-1; D not resolved. The CDR3 nucleotides read TGTGCCAGCAGTGAATTCACGGGAATGGCTGAAGCTTTCTTT. Residues: CASSEFTGMAEAFF.